The clone carrying this T cell receptor (beta chain) was counted once. Its antigen is undetermined. This specimen belongs to a study of OX40 agonist ivuxolimab in advanced cancers. The CDR3 loop spans 13 amino acids. Germline CDR1 reads SQVTM; CDR2 reads ANQGSEA. Trimming took 5 bases from V and 8 from J; bases not matched to a gene: 7. Only in-frame clones appear in the TCRdb table, and some are missing; sequencing was by immunoSEQ multiplex PCR. The repertoire includes fewer than 85,000 clones, 90% of them detected once, and about 0.35% sits in the top ten. Study-level results: Near-lowest levels of clonal expansion characterized partial responders at 0.1-3.0 mg/kg.

The starting material was CD4+ or CD8+ T cells sorted from blood, obtained in a trial of the OX40 agonist ivuxolimab. The clonotype originates from an adult with an advanced solid tumor such as melanoma, head and neck, liver or kidney cancer. The chain joins TRBV29-1 to TRBJ1-4, with TRBD1 matching over 8 bases. The CDR3 DNA reads as TGCAGCGTTCTCACAGGGGGAGGCGAAAAACTGTTTTTT. This codes for CSVLTGGGEKLFF.